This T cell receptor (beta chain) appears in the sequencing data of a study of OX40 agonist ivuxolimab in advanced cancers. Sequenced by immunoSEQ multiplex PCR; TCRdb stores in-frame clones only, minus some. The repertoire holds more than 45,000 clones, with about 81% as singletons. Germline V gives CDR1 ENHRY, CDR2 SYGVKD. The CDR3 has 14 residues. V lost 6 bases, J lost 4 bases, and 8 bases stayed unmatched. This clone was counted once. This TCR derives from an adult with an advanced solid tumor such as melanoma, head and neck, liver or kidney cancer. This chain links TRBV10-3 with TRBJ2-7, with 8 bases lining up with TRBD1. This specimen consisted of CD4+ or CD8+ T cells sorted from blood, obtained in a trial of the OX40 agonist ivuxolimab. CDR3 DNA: TGTGCCATCAGCGAAGACAGGGGCCGTTACGAGCAGTACTTC. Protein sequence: CAISEDRGRYEQYF.